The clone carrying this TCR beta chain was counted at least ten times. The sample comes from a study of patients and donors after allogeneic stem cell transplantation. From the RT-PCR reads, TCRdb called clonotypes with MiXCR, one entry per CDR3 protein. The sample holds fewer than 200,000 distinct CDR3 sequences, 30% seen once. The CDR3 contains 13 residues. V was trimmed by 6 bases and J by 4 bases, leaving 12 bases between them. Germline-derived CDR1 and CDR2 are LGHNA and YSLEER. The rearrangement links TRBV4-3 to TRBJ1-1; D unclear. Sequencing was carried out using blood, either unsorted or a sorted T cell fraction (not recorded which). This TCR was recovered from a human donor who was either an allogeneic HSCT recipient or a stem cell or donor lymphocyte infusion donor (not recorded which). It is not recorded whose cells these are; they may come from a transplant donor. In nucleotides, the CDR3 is TGCGCCAGCAGGTTTGGGGAGGGCACTGAAGCTTTCTTT. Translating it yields CASRFGEGTEAFF.